A single sample is the source of the 23 T cell receptor beta chains below, sequenced in a study of shared clonotypes between healthy human individuals. Sequencing was performed with immunoSEQ multiplex PCR; in TCRdb, only in-frame clones are kept and a portion is missing. This sample has nearly 2 million clones, with over 85% found just once. Positive CCR7 selection of CD45RO-negative cells yielded the naive CD8 cells, and terminally differentiated effector memory CD45RA+ cells were excluded. The sequenced material came from naive CD8+ T cells sorted from blood. Source of these receptors: a man aged 18-30 years in good health.

A single count supports this clone. CDR3 DNA: TGTGCCAGCAGCTTAGGAATGGACAGGGCCTACGAGCAGTACTTC. Its protein product is CASSLGMDRAYEQYF. The chain combines TRBV7-2 with TRBJ2-7, with 8 positions matching TRBD1. The germline CDR1 and CDR2 sequences are SGHTA and FQGNSA. The V gene end was trimmed by 1 base and the J gene end by 2 bases; junction bases not matched to a gene: 4. The CDR3 runs to 15 residues. The whole variable domain, filled in from reference TRBV7-2 and TRBJ2-7, reads GAGVSQSPSNKVTEKGKDVELRCDPISGHTALYWYRQSLGQGLEFLIYFQGNSAPDKSGLPSDRFSAERTGGSVSTLTIQRTQQEDSAVYLCASSLGMDRAYEQYFGPGTRLTVT.

The chain employs TRBV6-6 and TRBJ2-7; 9 nucleotides match TRBD2. CDR1 MNHNY and CDR2 SVGAGI come from the germline V gene (reference sequence). This CDR3 comprises 15 residues. The ends lost 8 bases at V and 6 bases at J; junction bases unmatched: 14. The chain's CDR3 is CASRGAGLAAIEQYF. CDR3 coding DNA: TGTGCCAGCCGCGGAGCGGGACTAGCTGCCATCGAGCAGTACTTC.

The chain uses TRBV5-6 and TRBJ1-4, with D tentatively TRBD1 (5 bases). The germline V gene has CDR1 SGHDT and CDR2 YYEEEE. V lost 0 bases and J 8 bases, leaving 11 bases between the germline ends. The CDR3 has 14 amino acids. DNA for the CDR3: TGTGCCAGCAGCTTGGGAGGGGCGCGGGAAAAACTGTTTTTT. Protein sequence: CASSLGGAREKLFF.

CDR3 sequence (DNA): TGTGCCAGCAGTGAGGACAGGGGGCTCTACGAGCAGTACTTC. Its translation: CASSEDRGLYEQYF. The chain recombines TRBV6-5 with TRBJ2-7; TRBD1 aligns across 11 bases. Germline loops: CDR1 MNHEY, CDR2 SVGAGI. V lost 5 bases and J lost 3; bases outside the gene matches: 3. The CDR3 is 14 residues long.

The rearrangement joins TRBV19 to TRBJ2-7; D is possibly TRBD2 (6 bases). The CDR3 is 16 residues long. CDR1 is LNHDA, CDR2 SQIVND, per germline (reference sequence). Trimming took 3 bases from V and 2 from J, leaving 17 bases between them. The CDR3 loop reads CASSISEAPGAYEQYF. In DNA form, the CDR3 reads TGTGCCAGTAGTATTTCGGAGGCCCCGGGGGCCTACGAGCAGTACTTC. The full variable domain, completed using reference TRBV19 and TRBJ2-7, is DGGITQSPKYLFRKEGQNVTLSCEQNLNHDAMYWYRQDPGQGLRLIYYSQIVNDFQKGDIAEGYSVSREKKESFPLTVTSAQKNPTAFYLCASSISEAPGAYEQYFGPGTRLTVT.

The CDR3: CASSERGHLSYGYTF. CDR3 in DNA: TGTGCCAGCAGTGAGCGGGGACACCTAAGCTATGGCTACACCTTC. V and J are TRBV27 and TRBJ1-2; D is perhaps TRBD1 (6 bases). The ends were cut back, 5 bases at V and 4 bases at J, with 17 bases in the middle. The CDR3 sequence is 15 residues long. The germline V gene encodes CDR1 MNHEY and CDR2 SMNVEV (reference sequence).

This clone was seen just once. The rearrangement links TRBV10-3 to TRBJ2-5; 11 bases match TRBD2. The germline V gene encodes CDR1 ENHRY and CDR2 SYGVKD. The CDR3 contains 17 residues. The junction had 5 bases not matched to a gene; V was cut back by 1 base and J by 1 base. CDR3 amino acids: CAISEFGTSGVQETQYF. In DNA form, the CDR3 reads TGTGCCATCAGTGAGTTTGGGACTAGCGGAGTCCAAGAGACCCAGTACTTC.

A remark on this clone: Germline is not matched at one junction end, which may reflect a read error. The rearrangement uses TRBV10-3 and TRBJ1-1; D ambiguous. This CDR3 is built from 14 residues. Per germline, CDR1 ENHRY and CDR2 SYGVKD. The CDR3 bases are TGTGCCGTCAGTACTGACTCACGGAACACTGAAGCTTTCTTT. Protein product: CAVSTDSRNTEAFF.

This chain uses TRBV27 with TRBJ2-1; no reliable D call. V lost 4 bases to trimming and J lost 6 bases, with 16 bases between them. The CDR3 covers 15 residues. Germline CDR1 is MNHEY and CDR2 is SMNVEV (reference sequence). In DNA form, the CDR3 reads TGTGCCAGCAGTTACCCGGGTGGTAGGGTCAATGAGCAGTTCTTC. Its protein product is CASSYPGGRVNEQFF.

The V call is TRBV4-3, the J call TRBJ2-2; D uncertain. The CDR3 totals 14 residues. Germline lookup yields CDR1 LGHNA and CDR2 YSLEER. V was clipped by 1 base and J by 1 base, with 4 bases between them. CDR3 in amino acids: CASSQGKNTGELFF. For the CDR3, the DNA is TGCGCCAGCAGCCAAGGGAAGAACACCGGGGAGCTGTTTTTT.

The chain has TRBV9 and TRBJ2-7; D ambiguous. CDR1 and CDR2 from the germline V gene are SGDLS and YYNGEE. With 3 bases removed from V and 5 bases from J, the gap between germline ends came to 12 bases. CDR3 size: 13 residues. The CDR3 coding sequence is TGTGCCAGCAGCGGGGGTGAGTGGGACGAGCAGTACTTC. Its translation: CASSGGEWDEQYF.

This chain connects TRBV19 to TRBJ2-7; TRBD2 might be the D (5 bases). Germline V CDR1 and CDR2: LNHDA, SQIVND (reference sequence). V shed 2 bases and J shed 1 base, with 12 bases lying between them. CDR3 size: 15 residues. DNA for the CDR3: TGTGCCAGTAGTATATGGCTAGCAGCTTCCTACGAGCAGTACTTC. It codes for CASSIWLAASYEQYF.

With regard to this clone: Other DNA sequences of this sample code for an identical CDR3. The chain employs TRBV15 and TRBJ1-1; D is perhaps TRBD1 (6 bases). The V gene's germline CDR1 is LNHNV and CDR2 YYDKDF (reference sequence). There are 14 residues in the CDR3. V was cut by 0 bases and J by 3 bases, with 8 bases left in between. The CDR3 is CATSRDRGYTEAFF. DNA for the CDR3: TGTGCCACCAGCAGAGACAGGGGTTACACTGAAGCTTTCTTT.

The CDR3 sequence: CASSLVWGQGVYNEQFF. The CDR3 DNA follows: TGTGCCAGCAGCTTGGTGTGGGGACAGGGAGTCTACAATGAGCAGTTCTTC. The chain joins TRBV11-2 to TRBJ2-1; TRBD1 matches 9 bases. J was trimmed by 3 bases and V by 3 bases; bases with no gene match: 9. The CDR3 sequence is 17 residues long. Germline V CDR1 and CDR2: SGHAT, FQNNGV. Complete variable domain (other parts from reference TRBV11-2 and TRBJ2-1): EAGVAQSPRYKIIEKRQSVAFWCNPISGHATLYWYQQILGQGPKLLIQFQNNGVVDDSQLPKDRFSAERLKGVDSTLKIQPAKLEDSAVYLCASSLVWGQGVYNEQFFGPGTRLTVL.

The table lists this clone with a count of one. The chain has TRBV7-6 and TRBJ2-7; D is ambiguous. The CDR3 is made up of 13 amino acids. Germline values: CDR1 SGHVS, CDR2 FNYEAQ. Trimming removed 3 bases from V and 6 bases from J, with 12 bases in between. CDR3 loop: CASSFLIGAEQYF. Here the CDR3 DNA reads TGTGCCAGCAGCTTCTTGATCGGAGCCGAGCAGTACTTC.

The chain carries TRBV9 and TRBJ1-5; D is possibly TRBD1 (6 bases). From germline, CDR1 is SGDLS and CDR2 YYNGEE. The CDR3 is 13 amino acids. Trimming removed 7 bases from V and 7 bases from J, with 15 bases in between. The CDR3 sequence is CASSQGIGQPQHF. DNA of the CDR3: TGTGCCAGCTCACAGGGTATAGGGCAGCCCCAGCATTTT. The variable domain in full, completed from reference TRBV9 and TRBJ1-5, reads DSGVTQTPKHLITATGQRVTLRCSPRSGDLSVYWYQQSLDQGLQFLIQYYNGEERAKGNILERFSAQQFPDLHSELNLSSLELGDSALYFCASSQGIGQPQHFGDGTRLSIL.

This rearrangement joins TRBV7-9 to TRBJ2-1, with 13 positions matching TRBD2. V gave up 5 bases and J gave up 8 bases; unmatched junction bases: 15. The CDR3 length is 18 residues. Germline assignment: CDR1 SEHNR and CDR2 FQNEAQ (reference sequence). The CDR3 nucleotides are TGTGCCAGCAGCATCTTACTAGGGACTAGCGGGAACGTTGATGAGCAGTTCTTC. This sequence encodes CASSILLGTSGNVDEQFF.

This clone is a singleton in its sample. The gene calls are TRBV11-2 and TRBJ2-1; D gene ambiguous. The germline V and J ends were trimmed by 4 bases and 4 bases, with 5 bases remaining between them. From germline, CDR1 is SGHAT and CDR2 FQNNGV. CDR3 size: 12 residues. The CDR3 nucleotides read TGTGCCAGCAGCTCAAATTACAATGAGCAGTTCTTC. Its protein is CASSSNYNEQFF. Combining the CDR3 with reference TRBV11-2 and TRBJ2-1 gives the whole variable domain EAGVAQSPRYKIIEKRQSVAFWCNPISGHATLYWYQQILGQGPKLLIQFQNNGVVDDSQLPKDRFSAERLKGVDSTLKIQPAKLEDSAVYLCASSSNYNEQFFGPGTRLTVL.

The rearrangement joins TRBV28 to TRBJ2-1, with D possibly TRBD2 on 6 matching bases. V was shortened by 7 bases and J by 4 bases, with 23 bases between the two germline ends. The germline V gene has CDR1 MDHEN and CDR2 SYDVKM. This CDR3 has 17 amino acids. In nucleotides, the CDR3 is TGTGCCAGCACCCCTACTGGAGGGCCCCCGGGTTACAATGAGCAGTTCTTC. Amino acids: CASTPTGGPPGYNEQFF.

The chain combines TRBV7-9 with TRBJ1-4; D is unclear. V was pared by 1 base and J by 7 bases, with 4 bases between. Looked up from germline, CDR1 is SEHNR and CDR2 is FQNEAQ (reference sequence). The CDR3 consists of 12 residues. The CDR3 loop reads CASSLEREKLFF. Written as DNA, the CDR3 is TGTGCCAGCAGCTTAGAACGTGAAAAACTGTTTTTT.

The chain is built from TRBV4-1 and TRBJ2-2; maybe TRBD1 (6 bases). V lost 8 bases and J lost 2, with 12 bases in between. The length of the CDR3 is 14 residues. Germline CDR1 MGHRA, CDR2 YSYEKL. The CDR3, as DNA: TGCGCCAGCCAGACAGGTTCCAACACCGGGGAGCTGTTTTTT. Protein sequence: CASQTGSNTGELFF.

The chain is built from TRBV4-1 and TRBJ2-7; 8 bases are a match to TRBD1. The CDR3 runs 15 residues. Germline V gives CDR1 MGHRA, CDR2 YSYEKL. Losses at the gene ends were 5 bases for V and 7 bases for J; bases not matched to a gene: 13. The CDR3: CASSNRQGSTVEQYF. The CDR3 nucleotides read TGCGCCAGCAGCAACCGACAGGGGAGTACGGTGGAGCAGTACTTC.

The chain recombines TRBV7-9 with TRBJ2-1, with 8 bases that match TRBD2. Trimming took 2 bases from V and 9 from J; bases not matched to a gene: 9. CDR1 and CDR2 (germline): SEHNR, FQNEAQ (reference sequence). CDR3 length: 15 amino acids. CDR3 loop: CASSLSRGGLIEQFF. The CDR3 nucleotides are TGTGCCAGCAGCTTAAGTCGGGGGGGCCTTATTGAGCAGTTCTTC. The complete variable domain, with remaining parts taken from reference TRBV7-9 and TRBJ2-1, reads DTGVSQNPRHKITKRGQNVTFRCDPISEHNRLYWYRQTLGQGPEFLTYFQNEAQLEKSRLLSDRFSAERPKGSFSTLEIQRTEQGDSAMYLCASSLSRGGLIEQFFGPGTRLTVL.